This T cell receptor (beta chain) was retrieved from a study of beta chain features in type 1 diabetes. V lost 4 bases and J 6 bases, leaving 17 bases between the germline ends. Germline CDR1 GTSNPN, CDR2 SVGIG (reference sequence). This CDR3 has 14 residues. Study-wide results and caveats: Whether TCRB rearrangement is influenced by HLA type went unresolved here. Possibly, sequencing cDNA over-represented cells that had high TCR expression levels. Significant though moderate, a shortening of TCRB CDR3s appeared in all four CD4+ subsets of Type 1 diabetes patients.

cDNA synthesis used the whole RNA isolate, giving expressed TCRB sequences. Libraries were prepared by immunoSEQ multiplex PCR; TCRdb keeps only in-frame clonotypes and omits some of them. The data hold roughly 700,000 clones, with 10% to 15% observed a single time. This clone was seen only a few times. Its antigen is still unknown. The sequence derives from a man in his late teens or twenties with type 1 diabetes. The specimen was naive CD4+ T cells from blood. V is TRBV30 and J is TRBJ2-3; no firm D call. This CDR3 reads CAWNQGLDRDTQYF. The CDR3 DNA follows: TGTGCCTGGAATCAAGGGCTGGATAGGGATACGCAGTATTTT.